The T cell receptor beta chain described here comes from a study of blood T cells in healthy people across ages. With a J-beta primer mix and a sample-barcoded 5' primer, a second PCR ran about 6 to 11 cycles. In TCRdb, the 5' RACE reads were re-called with MiXCR into one record per CDR3 protein. The sample has 550,000 to 700,000 distinct CDR3 sequences; roughly a quarter are singletons. The study, taken as a whole, reports: Diversity figures derived from one million T cells were judged to underestimate the true value.

Comment on this clonotype: Its cognate antigen is unknown.

Germline loops: CDR1 MNHEY, CDR2 SMNVEV (reference sequence). The CDR3 totals 13 residues. Losses at the gene ends were 8 bases for V and 2 bases for J; bases not matched to a gene: 4. The rearrangement uses TRBV27 and TRBJ1-2, with TRBD1 identical over 8 bases. This clonotype was obtained from a woman aged 65 to 85 in good health. Source material: blood. CDR3 sequence reads: CASSDRANYGYTF. CDR3 coding DNA: TGTGCCAGCTCGGACAGGGCCAACTATGGCTACACCTTC.